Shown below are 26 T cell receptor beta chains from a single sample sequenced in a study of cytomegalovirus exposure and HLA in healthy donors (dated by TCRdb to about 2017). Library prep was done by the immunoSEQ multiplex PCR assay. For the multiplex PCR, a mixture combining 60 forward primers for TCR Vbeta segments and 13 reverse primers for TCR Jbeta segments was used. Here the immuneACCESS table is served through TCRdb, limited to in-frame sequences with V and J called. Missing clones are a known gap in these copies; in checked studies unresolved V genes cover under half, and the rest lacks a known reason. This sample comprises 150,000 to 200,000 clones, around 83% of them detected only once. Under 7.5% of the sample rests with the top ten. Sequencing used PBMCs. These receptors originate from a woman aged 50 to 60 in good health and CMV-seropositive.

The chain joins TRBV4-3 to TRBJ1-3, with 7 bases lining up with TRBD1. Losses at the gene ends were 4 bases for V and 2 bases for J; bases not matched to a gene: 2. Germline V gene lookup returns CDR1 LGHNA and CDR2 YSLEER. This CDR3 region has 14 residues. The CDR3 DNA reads TGCGCCAGCAGCCCCCAGGGGGCTGGAAACACCATATATTTT. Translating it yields CASSPQGAGNTIYF.

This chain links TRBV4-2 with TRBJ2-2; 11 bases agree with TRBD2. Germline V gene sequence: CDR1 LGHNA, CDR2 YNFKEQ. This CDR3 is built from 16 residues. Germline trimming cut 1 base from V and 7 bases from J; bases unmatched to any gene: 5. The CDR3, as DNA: TGTGCCAGCAGCCAAGTCATAGCGGGAGGGGGCGGGGAGCTGTTTTTT. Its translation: CASSQVIAGGGGELFF.

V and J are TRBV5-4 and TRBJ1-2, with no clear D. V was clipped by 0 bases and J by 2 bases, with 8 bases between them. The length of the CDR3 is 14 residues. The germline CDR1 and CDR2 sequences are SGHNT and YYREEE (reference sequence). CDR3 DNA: TGTGCCAGCAGCTTGGACGCGGTAAACTATGGCTACACCTTC. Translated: CASSLDAVNYGYTF.

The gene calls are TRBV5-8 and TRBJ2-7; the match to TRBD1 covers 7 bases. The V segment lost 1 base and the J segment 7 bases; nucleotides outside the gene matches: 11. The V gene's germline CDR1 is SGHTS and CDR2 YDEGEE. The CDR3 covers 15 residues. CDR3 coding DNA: TGTGCCAGCAGCTTGTTCCGACAGGGCCTGGGAGAGCAGTACTTC. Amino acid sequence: CASSLFRQGLGEQYF. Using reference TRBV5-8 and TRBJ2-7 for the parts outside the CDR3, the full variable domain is EAGVTQSPTHLIKTRGQQATLRCSPISGHTSVYWYQQALGLGLQFLLWYDEGEERNRGNFPPRFSGRQFPNYSSELNVNALELEDSALYLCASSLFRQGLGEQYFGPGTRLTVT.

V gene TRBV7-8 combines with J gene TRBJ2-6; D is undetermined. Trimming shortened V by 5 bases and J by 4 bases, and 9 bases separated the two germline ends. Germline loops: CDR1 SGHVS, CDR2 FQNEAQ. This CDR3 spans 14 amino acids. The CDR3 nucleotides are TGTGCCAGCAGCCCTCCGTTGGGGGCCAACGTCCTGACTTTC. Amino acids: CASSPPLGANVLTF.

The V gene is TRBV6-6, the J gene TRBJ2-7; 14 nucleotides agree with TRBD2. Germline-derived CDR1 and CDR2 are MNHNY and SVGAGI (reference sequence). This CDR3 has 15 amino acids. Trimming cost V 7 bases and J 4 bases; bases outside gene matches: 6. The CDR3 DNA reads TGTGCCAGCAAGGGGGGACTAGCGGGAGAATACGAGCAGTACTTC. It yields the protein CASKGGLAGEYEQYF.

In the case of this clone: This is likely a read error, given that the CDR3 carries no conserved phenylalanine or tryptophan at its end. The CDR3, as DNA: TGTGCCAGCAGACCAACAGCACCCTATGGCTACACCCTC. Residues: CASRPTAPYGYTL. J is TRBJ1-2 and V is TRBV28; D ambiguous. This CDR3 region has 13 residues. V was clipped by 6 bases and J by 4 bases, with 12 bases between them. Looked up from germline, CDR1 is MDHEN and CDR2 is SYDVKM.

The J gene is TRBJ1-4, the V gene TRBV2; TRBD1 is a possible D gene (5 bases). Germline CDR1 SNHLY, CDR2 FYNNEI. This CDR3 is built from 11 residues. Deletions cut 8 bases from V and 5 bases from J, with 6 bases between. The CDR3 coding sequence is TGTGCCAGCTACAGGAATGAAAAACTGTTTTTT. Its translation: CASYRNEKLFF.

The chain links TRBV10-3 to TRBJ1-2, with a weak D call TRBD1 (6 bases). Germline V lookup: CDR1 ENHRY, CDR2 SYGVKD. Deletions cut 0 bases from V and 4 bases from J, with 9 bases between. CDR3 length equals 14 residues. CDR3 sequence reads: CAISESRTVYGYTF. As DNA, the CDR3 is TGTGCCATCAGTGAGTCTCGGACAGTCTATGGCTACACCTTC.

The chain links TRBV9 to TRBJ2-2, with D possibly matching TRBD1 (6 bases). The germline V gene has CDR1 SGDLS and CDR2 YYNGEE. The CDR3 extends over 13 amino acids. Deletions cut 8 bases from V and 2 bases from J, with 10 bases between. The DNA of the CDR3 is TGTGCCAGTGGACAGACCAACACCGGGGAGCTGTTTTTT. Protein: CASGQTNTGELFF.

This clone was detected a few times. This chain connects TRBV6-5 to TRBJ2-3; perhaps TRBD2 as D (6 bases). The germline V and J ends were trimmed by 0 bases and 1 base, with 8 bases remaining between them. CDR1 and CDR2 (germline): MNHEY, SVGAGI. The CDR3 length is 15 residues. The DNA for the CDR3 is TGTGCCAGCAGTTACTCGGACTACCGCACAGATACGCAGTATTTT. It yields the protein CASSYSDYRTDTQYF.

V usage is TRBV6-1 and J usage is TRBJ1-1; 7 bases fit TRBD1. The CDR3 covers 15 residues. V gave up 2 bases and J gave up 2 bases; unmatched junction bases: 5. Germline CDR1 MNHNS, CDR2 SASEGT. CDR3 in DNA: TGTGCCAGCAGTGAACAGGGACAGCTTAACACTGAAGCTTTCTTT. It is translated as CASSEQGQLNTEAFF.

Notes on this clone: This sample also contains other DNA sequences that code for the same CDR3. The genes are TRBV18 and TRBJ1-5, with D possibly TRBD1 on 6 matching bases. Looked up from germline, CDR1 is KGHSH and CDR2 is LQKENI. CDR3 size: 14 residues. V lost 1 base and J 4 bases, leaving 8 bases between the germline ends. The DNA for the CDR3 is TGTGCCAGCTCACCACTGCAGGGGAATCAGCCCCAGCATTTT. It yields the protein CASSPLQGNQPQHF.

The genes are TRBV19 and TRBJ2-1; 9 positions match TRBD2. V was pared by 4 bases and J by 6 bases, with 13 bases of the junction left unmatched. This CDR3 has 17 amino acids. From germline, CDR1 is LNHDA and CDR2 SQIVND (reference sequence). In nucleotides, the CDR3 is TGTGCCAGTAGTACCGACCAAATAGCGGGAGTCTTCAATGAGCAGTTCTTC. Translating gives CASSTDQIAGVFNEQFF.

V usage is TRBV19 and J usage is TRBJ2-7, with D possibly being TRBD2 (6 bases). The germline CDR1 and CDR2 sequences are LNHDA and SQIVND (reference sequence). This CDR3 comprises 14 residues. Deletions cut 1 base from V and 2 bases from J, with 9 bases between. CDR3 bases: TGTGCCAGTAGTATAGCTGGAGGGGCCTACGAGCAGTACTTC. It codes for CASSIAGGAYEQYF. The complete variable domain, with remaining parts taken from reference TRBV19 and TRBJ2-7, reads DGGITQSPKYLFRKEGQNVTLSCEQNLNHDAMYWYRQDPGQGLRLIYYSQIVNDFQKGDIAEGYSVSREKKESFPLTVTSAQKNPTAFYLCASSIAGGAYEQYFGPGTRLTVT.

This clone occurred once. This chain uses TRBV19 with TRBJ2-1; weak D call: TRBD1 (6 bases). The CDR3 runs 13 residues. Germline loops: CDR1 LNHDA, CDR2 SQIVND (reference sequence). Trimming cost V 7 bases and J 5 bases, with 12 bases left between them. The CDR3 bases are TGTGCCAGTACCGGTGGGGGCCACAATGAGCAGTTCTTC. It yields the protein CASTGGGHNEQFF.

The CDR3 sequence is CASSLQVPIYGYTF. The CDR3 coding sequence is TGTGCCAGCAGTCTACAGGTGCCTATCTATGGCTACACCTTC. The gene calls are TRBV28 and TRBJ1-2; TRBD1 is a possible D gene (5 bases). The CDR3 has 14 residues. The germline V and J ends were trimmed by 5 bases and 4 bases, with 14 bases remaining between them. CDR1 MDHEN and CDR2 SYDVKM come from the germline V gene.

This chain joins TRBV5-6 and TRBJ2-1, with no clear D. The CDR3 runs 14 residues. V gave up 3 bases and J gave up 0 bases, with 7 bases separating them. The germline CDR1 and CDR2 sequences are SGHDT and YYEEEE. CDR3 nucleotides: TGTGCCAGCAGCTACCTTAGCTCCTACAATGAGCAGTTCTTC. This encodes CASSYLSSYNEQFF. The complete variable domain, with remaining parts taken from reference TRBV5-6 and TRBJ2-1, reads DAGVTQSPTHLIKTRGQQVTLRCSPKSGHDTVSWYQQALGQGPQFIFQYYEEEERQRGNFPDRFSGHQFPNYSSELNVNALLLGDSALYLCASSYLSSYNEQFFGPGTRLTVL.

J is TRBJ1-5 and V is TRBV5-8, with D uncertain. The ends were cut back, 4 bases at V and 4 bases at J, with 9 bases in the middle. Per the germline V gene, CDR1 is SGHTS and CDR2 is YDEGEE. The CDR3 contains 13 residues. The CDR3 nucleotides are TGTGCCAGCAGCATCCGGGGTAATCAGCCCCAGCATTTT. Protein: CASSIRGNQPQHF. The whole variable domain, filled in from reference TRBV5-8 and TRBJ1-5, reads EAGVTQSPTHLIKTRGQQATLRCSPISGHTSVYWYQQALGLGLQFLLWYDEGEERNRGNFPPRFSGRQFPNYSSELNVNALELEDSALYLCASSIRGNQPQHFGDGTRLSIL.

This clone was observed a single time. CDR3 amino acids: CSVDWGQGGSYGYTF. The CDR3 region has the DNA TGCAGCGTTGACTGGGGCCAGGGTGGTAGCTATGGCTACACCTTC. The rearrangement joins TRBV29-1 to TRBJ1-2; D is possibly TRBD1 (5 bases). Trimming stripped 3 bases from V and 4 bases from J, with 18 bases between. This CDR3 comprises 15 residues. Germline CDR1 is SQVTM and CDR2 is ANQGSEA.

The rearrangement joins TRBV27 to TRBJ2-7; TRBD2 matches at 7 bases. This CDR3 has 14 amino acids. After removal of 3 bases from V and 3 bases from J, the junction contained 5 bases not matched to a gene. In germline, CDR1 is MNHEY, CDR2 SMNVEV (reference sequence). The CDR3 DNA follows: TGTGCCAGCAGTTTTTTTGGCGGGAGCTACGAGCAGTACTTC. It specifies CASSFFGGSYEQYF.

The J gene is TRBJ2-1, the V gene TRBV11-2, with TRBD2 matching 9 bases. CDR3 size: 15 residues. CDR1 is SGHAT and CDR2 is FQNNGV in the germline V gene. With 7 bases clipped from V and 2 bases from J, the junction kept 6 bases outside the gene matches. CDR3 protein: CASNTGGRAYNEQFF. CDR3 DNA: TGTGCCAGCAATACGGGCGGGAGGGCCTACAATGAGCAGTTCTTC.

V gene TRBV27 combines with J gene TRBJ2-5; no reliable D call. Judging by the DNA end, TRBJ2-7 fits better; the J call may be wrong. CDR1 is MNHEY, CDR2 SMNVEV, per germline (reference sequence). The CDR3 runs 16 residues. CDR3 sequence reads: CASSLTPKSGNDEQYF. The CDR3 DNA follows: TGTGCCAGCAGTTTAACCCCCAAATCAGGTAACGACGAGCAGTACTTC.

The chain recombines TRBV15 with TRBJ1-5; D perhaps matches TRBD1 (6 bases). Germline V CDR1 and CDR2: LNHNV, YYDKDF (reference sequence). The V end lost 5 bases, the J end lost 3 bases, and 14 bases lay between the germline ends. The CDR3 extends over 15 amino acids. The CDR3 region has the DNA TGTGCCACCAGCGGGACCCGGACAGACAATCAGCCCCAGCATTTT. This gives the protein CATSGTRTDNQPQHF. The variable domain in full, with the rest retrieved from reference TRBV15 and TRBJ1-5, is DAMVIQNPRYQVTQFGKPVTLSCSQTLNHNVMYWYQQKSSQAPKLLFHYYDKDFNNEADTPDNFQSRRPNTSFCFLDIRSPGLGDTAMYLCATSGTRTDNQPQHFGDGTRLSIL.

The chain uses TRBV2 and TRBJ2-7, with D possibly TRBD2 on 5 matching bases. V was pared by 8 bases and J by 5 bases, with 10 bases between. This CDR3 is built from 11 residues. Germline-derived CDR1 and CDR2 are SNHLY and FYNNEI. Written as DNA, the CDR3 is TGTGCCAGCGGCCGGGGAAACGAGCAGTACTTC. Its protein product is CASGRGNEQYF.

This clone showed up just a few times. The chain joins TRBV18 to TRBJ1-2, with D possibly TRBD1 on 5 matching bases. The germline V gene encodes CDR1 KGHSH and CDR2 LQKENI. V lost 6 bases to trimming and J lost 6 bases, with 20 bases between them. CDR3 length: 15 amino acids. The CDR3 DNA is TGTGCCAGCTCCCCCGCCGGGACTTCGGTCGATGGCTACACCTTC. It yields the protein CASSPAGTSVDGYTF.